This note documents a single T cell receptor beta chain sequence. What it binds is not known. This sample is drawn from a study of cytomegalovirus exposure and HLA in healthy donors. Looking at the study overall: Researchers previously reported finding about 110 million unique TCR beta sequences from about 179 million T cells.

Study findings and constraints: Altogether, some 160 TCR beta chains were recorded as cytomegalovirus-associated.

The study ran its PCR with 60 Vbeta and 13 Jbeta primers. Some clones are missing from TCRdb's copy, which holds only in-frame ones; the method was immunoSEQ multiplex PCR. The data show around 150,000 clones, about 80% seen once. The sequence derives from a man aged 40-50 years in good health and CMV-seropositive. The sequencing input was PBMCs.

DNA for the CDR3: TGCGCCAGCAGTTCCGACACCGAAGAGACCCAGTACTTC. It is translated as CASSSDTEETQYF. The chain employs TRBV5-1 and TRBJ2-5, with D unclear. In germline, CDR1 is SGHRS, CDR2 YFSETQ. The CDR3 loop spans 13 amino acids. V lost 5 bases and J lost 3, with 11 bases in between. Supplemented by reference TRBV5-1 and TRBJ2-5, the full variable domain reads KAGVTQTPRYLIKTRGQQVTLSCSPISGHRSVSWYQQTPGQGLQFLFEYFSETQRNKGNFPGRFSGRQFSNSRSEMNVSTLELGDSALYLCASSSDTEETQYFGPGTRLLVL.